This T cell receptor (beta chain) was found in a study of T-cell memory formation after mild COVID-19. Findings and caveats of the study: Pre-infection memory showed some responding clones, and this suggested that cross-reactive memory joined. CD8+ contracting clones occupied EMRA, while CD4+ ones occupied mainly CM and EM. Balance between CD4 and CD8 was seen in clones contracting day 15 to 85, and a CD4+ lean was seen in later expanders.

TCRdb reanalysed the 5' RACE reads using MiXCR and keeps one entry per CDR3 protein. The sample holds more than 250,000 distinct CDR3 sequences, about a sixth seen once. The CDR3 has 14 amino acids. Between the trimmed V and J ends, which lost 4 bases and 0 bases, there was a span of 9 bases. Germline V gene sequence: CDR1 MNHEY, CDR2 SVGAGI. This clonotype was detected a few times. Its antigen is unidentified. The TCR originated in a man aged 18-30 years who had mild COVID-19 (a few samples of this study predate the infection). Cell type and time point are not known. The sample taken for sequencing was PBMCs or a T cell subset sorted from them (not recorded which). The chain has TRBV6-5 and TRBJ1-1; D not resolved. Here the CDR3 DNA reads TGTGCCAGCAGTTTTGACTTTATGAACACTGAAGCTTTCTTT. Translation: CASSFDFMNTEAFF.